This passage covers 26 T cell receptor beta chains from one sample sequenced in a study of blood T cell repertoires in COVID-19. The protocol was immunoSEQ multiplex PCR, while the TCRdb copy is restricted to in-frame clones and leaves out a portion. The sample contains 250,000 to 350,000 clones, 70% to 85% of which appear only once. Input material: peripheral blood. The receptors were gathered from a human donor with COVID-19, enrolled during active disease. The donor label of this sample is uncertain.

In nucleotides, the CDR3 is TGTGCCAGTAGGAAGGGACAGGGTTTGGCTGAAGCTTTCTTT. Translated, it gives CASRKGQGLAEAFF. This chain links TRBV19 with TRBJ1-1; TRBD1 agrees at 9 bases. The V gene end was trimmed by 6 bases and the J gene end by 6 bases; junction bases not matched to a gene: 8. The CDR3 is 14 residues long. CDR1 LNHDA and CDR2 SQIVND come from the germline V gene (reference sequence).

This sequence joins TRBV3-1 (or the pseudogene TRBV3-2) and TRBJ2-5, with D possibly matching TRBD2 (5 bases). CDR1 and CDR2 (germline): LGHDT, YNNKEL (reference sequence). Between the trimmed V and J ends, which lost 0 bases and 3 bases, there was a span of 8 bases. This CDR3 spans 14 amino acids. This CDR3 reads CASSQEDWKETQYF. CDR3 sequence (DNA): TGTGCCAGCAGCCAAGAGGACTGGAAAGAGACCCAGTACTTC.

The rearrangement joins TRBV10-3 to TRBJ2-3; 8 nucleotides line up with TRBD2. J was trimmed by 4 bases and V by 2 bases; bases with no gene match: 11. The CDR3 length is 17 residues. Germline V gene sequence: CDR1 ENHRY, CDR2 SYGVKD. The CDR3 DNA is TGTGCCATCAGTGAGACCGGGCGGGAGGTAGGAGCAGATACGCAGTATTTT. Protein product: CAISETGREVGADTQYF.

This clone was observed once. This chain connects TRBV7-9 to TRBJ1-5, with TRBD1 as a possible D gene (5 bases). Germline lookup yields CDR1 SEHNR and CDR2 FQNEAQ (reference sequence). The V end was cut by 5 bases, the J end by 3 bases, with 8 bases between. The CDR3 runs to 13 residues. The CDR3 DNA follows: TGTGCCAGCAGCCCAGGGTTCAATCAGCCCCAGCATTTT. Its translation is CASSPGFNQPQHF.

V is TRBV7-9 and J is TRBJ1-1, with D unclear. Trimming removed 1 base at V and 1 base at J, with 4 bases between. The length of the CDR3 is 13 residues. Germline V gives CDR1 SEHNR, CDR2 FQNEAQ (reference sequence). The CDR3 spells CASSLGQNTEAFF. DNA of the CDR3: TGTGCCAGCAGCTTAGGGCAGAACACTGAAGCTTTCTTT.

The V call is TRBV29-1, the J call TRBJ2-7; D possibly corresponds to TRBD2 (5 bases). Looked up from germline, CDR1 is SQVTM and CDR2 is ANQGSEA. Between the trimmed V and J ends, which lost 7 bases and 3 bases, there was a span of 13 bases. There are 12 residues in the CDR3. CDR3 sequence reads: CSARGSFYEQYF. DNA of the CDR3: TGCAGCGCCCGGGGTAGCTTCTACGAGCAGTACTTC.

The chain is built from TRBV19 and TRBJ1-1, with 10 bases aligning to TRBD1. Per the germline V gene, CDR1 is LNHDA and CDR2 is SQIVND (reference sequence). J gave up 10 bases and V 3 bases, and 11 bases lay outside the gene matches. The CDR3 runs 15 residues. The CDR3 is CASSMGTGVGRAAFF. The CDR3 coding sequence is TGTGCCAGTAGTATGGGGACAGGGGTGGGCAGGGCAGCTTTCTTT.

The V and J genes are TRBV7-3 and TRBJ1-1; no clear D gene. Germline CDR1 and CDR2: SGHTA and FQGTGA. The CDR3 has 13 amino acids. V shed 3 bases and J shed 1 base, with 6 bases lying between them. CDR3 nucleotide sequence: TGTGCCAGCAGCTTTGGAGGGAACACTGAAGCTTTCTTT. Amino acid sequence: CASSFGGNTEAFF.

This chain uses TRBV24-1 with TRBJ2-7, with 14 bases aligning to TRBD2. V lost 4 bases to trimming and J lost 6 bases; unmatched junction nucleotides: 13. This CDR3 contains 18 residues. Germline CDR1 and CDR2: KGHDR and SFDVKD. For the CDR3, the DNA is TGTGCCACCAGTGAAGGGACTAGCGGGGGTCGATTTCACGGCGAGCAGTACTTC. Translating gives CATSEGTSGGRFHGEQYF.

The chain employs TRBV19 and TRBJ1-2; D might be TRBD1 (6 bases). CDR1 and CDR2 (germline): LNHDA, SQIVND (reference sequence). This CDR3 has 15 amino acids. Trimming cost V 5 bases and J 0 bases, with 13 bases left between them. This chain's CDR3 is CASSAQGMANYGYTF. The CDR3 bases are TGTGCCAGTAGTGCACAGGGAATGGCTAACTATGGCTACACCTTC.

This sequence joins TRBV29-1 and TRBJ1-3; 7 bases are a match to TRBD1. CDR3 length: 13 amino acids. With V trimmed by 5 bases and J by 2 bases, 3 bases remained unmatched. Germline CDR1 SQVTM, CDR2 ANQGSEA. This chain's CDR3 is CSVTQGTGNTIYF. The CDR3 coding sequence is TGCAGCGTTACACAGGGGACTGGAAACACCATATATTTT.

The rearrangement joins TRBV2 to TRBJ1-5, with D possibly matching TRBD1 (6 bases). Trimming took 7 bases from V and 2 from J, leaving 15 bases between them. The length of the CDR3 is 15 residues. Looked up from germline, CDR1 is SNHLY and CDR2 is FYNNEI. CDR3 residues: CASTEGSGGNQPQHF. In nucleotides, the CDR3 is TGTGCCAGCACTGAGGGCTCAGGGGGCAATCAGCCCCAGCATTTT.

This chain joins TRBV2 and TRBJ1-5, with D possibly matching TRBD1 (5 bases). CDR3 length equals 13 residues. Per germline, CDR1 SNHLY and CDR2 FYNNEI. Trimming pared 6 bases from V and 6 bases from J, leaving 12 bases between. CDR3 sequence: CASRTVTSQPQHF. As DNA, the CDR3 is TGTGCCAGCAGGACAGTTACATCTCAGCCCCAGCATTTT. Looking up the rest from reference TRBV2 and TRBJ1-5 gives the full variable domain: EPEVTQTPSHQVTQMGQEVILRCVPISNHLYFYWYRQILGQKVEFLVSFYNNEISEKSEIFDDQFSVERPDGSNFTLKIRSTKLEDSAMYFCASRTVTSQPQHFGDGTRLSIL.

V usage is TRBV12-3 or TRBV12-4 and J usage is TRBJ1-1, with D uncertain. V lost 3 bases and J 8 bases, leaving 10 bases between the germline ends. The CDR3 is made up of 12 amino acids. The CDR3 nucleotides read TGTGCCAGCAGTTTTCGCGGGCAGGAAGCTTTCTTT. The encoded protein is CASSFRGQEAFF.

This clone came up a few times. V gene TRBV6-8 combines with J gene TRBJ2-1; possible D gene TRBD2, 6 bases. Germline V gene sequence: CDR1 MNHGY, CDR2 SAAAGT. V was pared by 6 bases and J by 3 bases, with 15 bases between. The CDR3 sequence is 15 residues long. The CDR3 DNA sequence: TGTGCCAGCAGGTCGGAGGGGCAATTCTACAATGAGCAGTTCTTC. It encodes CASRSEGQFYNEQFF.

Concerning this clone: A read error may account for a junction end that differs from germline. This chain connects TRBV4-3 to TRBJ1-4; 7 bases line up with TRBD1. The CDR3 runs 14 residues. Germline CDR1 reads LGHNA; CDR2 reads YSLEER. CDR3 sequence: CASSKDRVNEKLFF. The CDR3 coding sequence is TGCGCCAGCAGCAAAGACAGGGTTAATGAAAAACTGTTTTTT.

V gene TRBV10-2 combines with J gene TRBJ2-3; 12 bases are shared with TRBD2. V lost 4 bases, J lost 8 bases, and 4 bases stayed unmatched. The CDR3 is made up of 14 amino acids. Germline V gene data show CDR1 as WSHSY and CDR2 as SAAADI. CDR3 region: CASSGASGGGTQYF. The DNA of the CDR3 is TGCGCCAGCAGTGGGGCTAGCGGGGGGGGTACGCAGTATTTT.

V gene TRBV30 combines with J gene TRBJ1-4, with D possibly TRBD1 on 6 matching bases. The CDR3 is 14 residues long. Looked up from germline, CDR1 is GTSNPN and CDR2 is SVGIG (reference sequence). The V and J ends lost 6 bases and 0 bases respectively, with 11 bases between them. CDR3 protein: CACLGQATNEKLFF. CDR3 coding DNA: TGTGCCTGCCTGGGACAAGCAACTAATGAAAAACTGTTTTTT.

V is TRBV7-2 and J is TRBJ1-2, with 9 positions matching TRBD1. After removal of 1 base from V and 6 bases from J, the junction contained 6 bases not matched to a gene. Looked up from germline, CDR1 is SGHTA and CDR2 is FQGNSA. This CDR3 has 15 residues. CDR3 in amino acids: CASSLEGQGIDGYTF. DNA for the CDR3: TGTGCCAGCAGCTTAGAAGGACAGGGGATCGATGGCTACACCTTC.

The chain uses TRBV19 and TRBJ2-1, with 7 bases that match TRBD2. This CDR3 spans 18 amino acids. J gave up 4 bases and V 3 bases, and 15 bases lay outside the gene matches. Per germline, CDR1 LNHDA and CDR2 SQIVND (reference sequence). Here the CDR3 DNA reads TGTGCCAGTAGTATCGGGTGGCACTCTAGCGGCCAATACAATGAGCAGTTCTTC. Its translation: CASSIGWHSSGQYNEQFF. Based on the CDR3 plus reference TRBV19 and TRBJ2-1, the full variable domain is DGGITQSPKYLFRKEGQNVTLSCEQNLNHDAMYWYRQDPGQGLRLIYYSQIVNDFQKGDIAEGYSVSREKKESFPLTVTSAQKNPTAFYLCASSIGWHSSGQYNEQFFGPGTRLTVL.

The sample holds a few counts of this clone. The V gene is TRBV20-1, the J gene TRBJ2-7; D may be TRBD1 (6 bases). Germline V CDR1 and CDR2: DFQATT, SNEGSKA (reference sequence). The CDR3 consists of 16 residues. Between the trimmed V and J ends, which lost 4 bases and 1 base, there was a span of 20 bases. In DNA form, the CDR3 reads TGCAGTGCTAATGATCTTGGGACATCCGAGTCCTACGAGCAGTACTTC. Translation gives CSANDLGTSESYEQYF.

The chain recombines TRBV2 with TRBJ1-4; TRBD1 matches 10 bases. The CDR3 spans 13 residues. Unmatched junction bases numbered 5, after V lost 6 bases and J lost 10 bases. Germline CDR1 and CDR2: SNHLY and FYNNEI. CDR3 in amino acids: CASRGTGVGKLFF. Here the CDR3 DNA reads TGTGCCAGCAGGGGGACAGGGGTTGGAAAACTGTTTTTT.

The rearrangement uses TRBV30 and TRBJ1-6; TRBD1 is a possible D gene (6 bases). The CDR3 covers 11 residues. Germline values: CDR1 GTSNPN, CDR2 SVGIG (reference sequence). CDR3 sequence reads: CAAEGDSPLHF. CDR3 nucleotide sequence: TGTGCGGCCGAGGGGGATTCACCCCTCCACTTT.

The chain recombines TRBV6-6 with TRBJ1-1, with D unresolved. The CDR3 totals 13 residues. The V gene's germline CDR1 is MNHNY and CDR2 SVGAGI (reference sequence). Trimming removed 5 bases at V and 1 base at J, with 8 bases between. CDR3 region: CASSQTRNTEAFF. The CDR3 nucleotides are TGTGCCAGCAGTCAGACAAGGAACACTGAAGCTTTCTTT.

The chain couples TRBV6-5 to TRBJ2-1, with 9 bases aligning to TRBD1. The CDR3 extends over 15 amino acids. CDR1 is MNHEY and CDR2 is SVGAGI in the germline V gene. V was clipped by 7 bases and J by 8 bases; unmatched bases: 12. This CDR3 reads CASTRQGQGTYEQFF. The DNA of the CDR3 is TGTGCCAGCACCCGCCAGGGACAGGGAACATATGAGCAGTTCTTC.

A few counts support this clone. The chain is built from TRBV19 and TRBJ1-5, with TRBD1 matching over 8 bases. The CDR3 has 19 amino acids. CDR1 LNHDA and CDR2 SQIVND come from the germline V gene (reference sequence). V lost 0 bases and J lost 4; bases outside the gene matches: 14. CDR3 loop: CASSIDTGGGQGANQPQHF. For the CDR3, the DNA is TGTGCCAGTAGTATAGATACCGGGGGCGGACAGGGAGCGAATCAGCCCCAGCATTTT.